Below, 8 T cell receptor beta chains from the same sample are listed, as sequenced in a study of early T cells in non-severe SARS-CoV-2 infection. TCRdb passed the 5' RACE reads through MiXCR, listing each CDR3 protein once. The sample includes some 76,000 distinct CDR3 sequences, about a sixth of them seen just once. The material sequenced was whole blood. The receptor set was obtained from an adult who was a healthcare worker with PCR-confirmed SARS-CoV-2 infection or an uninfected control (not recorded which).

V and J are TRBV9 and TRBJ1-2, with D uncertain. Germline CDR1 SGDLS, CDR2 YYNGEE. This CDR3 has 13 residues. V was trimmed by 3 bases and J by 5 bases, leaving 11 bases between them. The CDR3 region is CASSGTSPYGYTF. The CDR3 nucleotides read TGTGCCAGCAGCGGTACTTCGCCTTATGGCTACACCTTC. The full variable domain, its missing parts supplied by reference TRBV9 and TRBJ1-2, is DSGVTQTPKHLITATGQRVTLRCSPRSGDLSVYWYQQSLDQGLQFLIQYYNGEERAKGNILERFSAQQFPDLHSELNLSSLELGDSALYFCASSGTSPYGYTFGSGTRLTVV.

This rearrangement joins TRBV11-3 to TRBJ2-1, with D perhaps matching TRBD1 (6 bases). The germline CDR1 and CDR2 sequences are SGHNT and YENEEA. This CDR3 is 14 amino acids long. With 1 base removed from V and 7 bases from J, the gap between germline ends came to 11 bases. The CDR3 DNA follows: TGTGCCAGCAGCTTAGGCCAGAGGGGGAATGAGCAGTTCTTC. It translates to CASSLGQRGNEQFF.

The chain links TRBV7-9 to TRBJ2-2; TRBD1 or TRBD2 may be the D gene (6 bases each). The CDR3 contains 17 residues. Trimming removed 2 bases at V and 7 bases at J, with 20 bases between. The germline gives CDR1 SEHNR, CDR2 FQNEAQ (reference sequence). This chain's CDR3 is CASSLITGGRGGGELFF. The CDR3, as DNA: TGTGCCAGCAGCTTAATCACCGGGGGCCGGGGCGGCGGGGAGCTGTTTTTT. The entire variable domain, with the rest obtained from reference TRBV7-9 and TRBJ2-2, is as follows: DTGVSQNPRHKITKRGQNVTFRCDPISEHNRLYWYRQTLGQGPEFLTYFQNEAQLEKSRLLSDRFSAERPKGSFSTLEIQRTEQGDSAMYLCASSLITGGRGGGELFFGEGSRLTVL.

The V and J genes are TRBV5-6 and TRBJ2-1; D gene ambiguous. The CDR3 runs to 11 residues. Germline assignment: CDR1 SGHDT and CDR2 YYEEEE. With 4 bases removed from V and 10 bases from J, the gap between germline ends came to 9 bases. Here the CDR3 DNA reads TGTGCCAGCAGCCTTCTTGGGGAGCAGTTCTTC. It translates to CASSLLGEQFF. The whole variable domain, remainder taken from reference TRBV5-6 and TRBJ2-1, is DAGVTQSPTHLIKTRGQQVTLRCSPKSGHDTVSWYQQALGQGPQFIFQYYEEEERQRGNFPDRFSGHQFPNYSSELNVNALLLGDSALYLCASSLLGEQFFGPGTRLTVL.

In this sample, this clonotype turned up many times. CDR3 loop: CASSPGQGLYEQYF. The CDR3 DNA reads as TGTGCCAGCAGTCCCGGACAGGGACTTTACGAGCAGTACTTC. The rearrangement links TRBV12-3 or TRBV12-4 to TRBJ2-7; 8 bases line up with TRBD1. CDR3 size: 14 residues. Trimming cost V 5 bases and J 4 bases; bases outside gene matches: 7.

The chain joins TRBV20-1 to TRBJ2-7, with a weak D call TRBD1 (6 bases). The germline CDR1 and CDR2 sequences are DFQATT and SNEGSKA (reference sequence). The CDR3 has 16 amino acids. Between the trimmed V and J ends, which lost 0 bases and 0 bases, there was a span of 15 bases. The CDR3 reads CSARDPGQRSSYEQYF. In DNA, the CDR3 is TGCAGTGCTAGAGACCCCGGACAGCGAAGCTCCTACGAGCAGTACTTC.

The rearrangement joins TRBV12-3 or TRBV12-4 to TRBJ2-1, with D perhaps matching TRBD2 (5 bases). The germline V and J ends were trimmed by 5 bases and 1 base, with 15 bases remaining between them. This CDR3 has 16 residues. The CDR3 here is CASSDLAWVSYNEQFF. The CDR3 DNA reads TGTGCCAGCAGTGACTTAGCGTGGGTATCCTACAATGAGCAGTTCTTC.

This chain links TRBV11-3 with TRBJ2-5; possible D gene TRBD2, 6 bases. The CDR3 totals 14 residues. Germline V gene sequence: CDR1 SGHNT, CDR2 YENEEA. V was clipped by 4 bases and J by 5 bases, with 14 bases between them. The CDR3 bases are TGTGCCAGCAGCTGGGGACTCTTTGGTGAGACCCAGTACTTC. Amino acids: CASSWGLFGETQYF.